Listed below are T cell receptor beta chains from one sample, sequenced in a study of cytomegalovirus exposure and HLA in healthy donors. The assay was immunoSEQ multiplex PCR, and TCRdb's table has in-frame clones only and misses some. The sample includes just over 200,000 clones, around 80% of them seen just once. The sequenced material came from PBMCs. Receptors originate from a man aged 45 to 65 in good health and CMV-seronegative. CDR3s include the opening cysteine and the closing phenylalanine or tryptophan. D genes are given only for firm matches. A clone size is listed for some rows: how often the clone was seen (once, few, many), or a class if it is expanded.

d_gene: TRBD2; v_gene: TRBV27; j_gene: TRBJ2-7; abundance: -; CDR3aa: CASSSPTSGRSEQYF; CDR3nt: TGTGCCAGCAGTTCCCCGACTAGCGGGAGGAGCGAGCAGTACTTC
d_gene: -; v_gene: TRBV5-1; j_gene: TRBJ2-7; abundance: -; CDR3aa: CASSSSVFGNYEQYF; CDR3nt: TGCGCCAGCAGCTCCTCCGTCTTCGGGAACTACGAGCAGTACTTC
d_gene: -; v_gene: TRBV9; j_gene: TRBJ1-3; abundance: -; CDR3aa: CASSVAGAGNTIYF; CDR3nt: TGTGCCAGCAGCGTAGCAGGGGCCGGGAACACCATATATTTT
d_gene: TRBD2; v_gene: TRBV6-4; j_gene: TRBJ2-1; abundance: once; CDR3aa: CASRAGGPGNEQFF; CDR3nt: TGTGCCAGCAGAGCGGGAGGGCCAGGTAATGAGCAGTTCTTC
d_gene: TRBD2; v_gene: TRBV12-5; j_gene: TRBJ2-1; abundance: -; CDR3aa: CASAPLASSYNEQFF; CDR3nt: TGTGCTAGTGCCCCACTAGCGTCTTCCTACAATGAGCAGTTCTTC
d_gene: TRBD1; v_gene: TRBV5-5; j_gene: TRBJ2-7; abundance: -; CDR3aa: CASSAGQGYEQYF; CDR3nt: TGTGCCAGCAGCGCGGGACAGGGCTACGAGCAGTACTTC
d_gene: TRBD1; v_gene: TRBV27; j_gene: TRBJ2-7; abundance: few; CDR3aa: CASSRMTTGGGFLKEQYF; CDR3nt: TGTGCCAGCAGTCGTATGACTACAGGGGGCGGATTCTTAAAAGAGCAGTACTTC
d_gene: TRBD1; v_gene: TRBV5-1; j_gene: TRBJ1-4; abundance: -; CDR3aa: CASSLQGVDEKLFF; CDR3nt: TGCGCCAGCAGCTTGCAGGGGGTAGATGAAAAACTGTTTTTT
d_gene: TRBD2; v_gene: TRBV28; j_gene: TRBJ2-7; abundance: -; CDR3aa: CASTPGLAGLEQYF; CDR3nt: TGTGCCAGCACCCCCGGACTAGCGGGACTCGAGCAGTACTTC
d_gene: TRBD2; v_gene: TRBV18; j_gene: TRBJ2-7; abundance: -; CDR3aa: CASSSGTSGYEQYF; CDR3nt: TGTGCCAGCTCATCCGGGACTAGCGGTTACGAGCAGTACTTC
d_gene: TRBD1; v_gene: TRBV7-9; j_gene: TRBJ2-6; abundance: -; CDR3aa: CASSPGQGTPGANVLTF; CDR3nt: TGTGCCAGCAGCCCCGGACAGGGAACGCCTGGGGCCAACGTCCTGACTTTC
d_gene: -; v_gene: TRBV5-5; j_gene: TRBJ1-4; abundance: -; CDR3aa: CASSGTGAPEEKLFF; CDR3nt: TGTGCCAGCAGCGGGACTGGGGCCCCGGAAGAAAAACTGTTTTTT
d_gene: TRBD1; v_gene: TRBV28; j_gene: TRBJ1-2; abundance: -; CDR3aa: CASTSRGRAYGYTF; CDR3nt: TGTGCCAGCACTTCCAGGGGGCGCGCCTATGGCTACACCTTC
d_gene: -; v_gene: TRBV5-4; j_gene: TRBJ1-1; abundance: -; CDR3aa: CASSLWQNTEAFF; CDR3nt: TGTGCCAGCAGCTTGTGGCAGAACACTGAAGCTTTCTTT
d_gene: -; v_gene: TRBV5-3; j_gene: TRBJ2-2; abundance: -; CDR3aa: CARSGGDRPNTGELFF; CDR3nt: TGTGCCAGAAGCGGGGGGGACAGGCCGAACACCGGGGAGCTGTTTTTT
d_gene: -; v_gene: TRBV19; j_gene: TRBJ2-7; abundance: -; CDR3aa: CASSIGWRRPRGSYEQYF; CDR3nt: TGTGCCAGTAGTATCGGCTGGAGAAGACCGCGAGGTTCCTACGAGCAGTACTTC
d_gene: TRBD1; v_gene: TRBV2; j_gene: TRBJ2-7; abundance: -; CDR3aa: CASSVSGQGTYEQYF; CDR3nt: TGTGCCAGCAGTGTGTCGGGACAGGGGACCTACGAGCAGTACTTC
d_gene: -; v_gene: TRBV9; j_gene: TRBJ2-1; abundance: -; CDR3aa: CASSARSRVGNWGDEQFF; CDR3nt: TGTGCCAGCAGCGCCCGGTCCAGGGTAGGGAATTGGGGTGATGAGCAGTTCTTC
d_gene: TRBD2; v_gene: TRBV27; j_gene: TRBJ2-3; abundance: -; CDR3aa: CASSLYASGSTDTQYF; CDR3nt: TGTGCCAGCAGTTTATATGCTAGCGGGAGCACAGATACGCAGTATTTT
d_gene: TRBD1; v_gene: TRBV27; j_gene: TRBJ1-1; abundance: -; CDR3aa: CASSWTGGTEAFF; CDR3nt: TGTGCCAGCAGTTGGACAGGGGGCACTGAAGCTTTCTTT
d_gene: TRBD1; v_gene: TRBV7-9; j_gene: TRBJ1-2; abundance: -; CDR3aa: CASSPRQGNYGYTF; CDR3nt: TGTGCCAGCAGCCCCCGACAGGGGAACTATGGCTACACCTTC
d_gene: TRBD2; v_gene: TRBV7-9; j_gene: TRBJ2-7; abundance: -; CDR3aa: CASSLDGLGYEQYF; CDR3nt: TGTGCCAGCAGCTTAGACGGACTAGGCTACGAGCAGTACTTC
d_gene: -; v_gene: TRBV6-6; j_gene: TRBJ2-5; abundance: -; CDR3aa: CASSKTDQETQYF; CDR3nt: TGTGCCAGCAGCAAGACAGACCAAGAGACCCAGTACTTC
d_gene: TRBD1; v_gene: TRBV19; j_gene: TRBJ1-1; abundance: -; CDR3aa: CATLTGTGTEAFF; CDR3nt: TGTGCCACCCTGACAGGGACGGGGACTGAAGCTTTCTTT
d_gene: TRBD2; v_gene: TRBV15; j_gene: TRBJ2-3; abundance: -; CDR3aa: CATSSGTSRNTDTQYF; CDR3nt: TGTGCCACCAGCAGTGGGACTAGCAGGAACACAGATACGCAGTATTTT
d_gene: -; v_gene: TRBV6-1; j_gene: TRBJ1-1; abundance: -; CDR3aa: CASSDSLNTEAFF; CDR3nt: TGTGCCAGCAGTGACAGTTTGAACACTGAAGCTTTCTTT
d_gene: TRBD2; v_gene: TRBV14; j_gene: TRBJ2-7; abundance: -; CDR3aa: CASSKRGTSVSYEQYF; CDR3nt: TGTGCCAGCAGCAAAAGGGGGACTAGTGTCTCCTACGAGCAGTACTTC
d_gene: -; v_gene: TRBV28; j_gene: TRBJ1-1; abundance: -; CDR3aa: CASSLGSLNTEAFF; CDR3nt: TGTGCCAGCAGTTTGGGCAGCTTGAACACTGAAGCTTTCTTT
d_gene: TRBD1; v_gene: TRBV9; j_gene: TRBJ2-1; abundance: once; CDR3aa: CASSGDRGRFNEQFF; CDR3nt: TGTGCCAGCAGCGGCGACAGGGGTCGATTCAATGAGCAGTTCTTC
d_gene: -; v_gene: TRBV7-3; j_gene: TRBJ2-2; abundance: -; CDR3aa: CASSLKAGTGELFF; CDR3nt: TGTGCCAGCAGCTTAAAGGCGGGCACCGGGGAGCTGTTTTTT
d_gene: TRBD2; v_gene: TRBV6-5; j_gene: TRBJ2-2; abundance: -; CDR3aa: CASSNLAGGSGELFF; CDR3nt: TGTGCCAGCAGTAACCTAGCGGGAGGGTCCGGGGAGCTGTTTTTT
d_gene: TRBD2; v_gene: TRBV9; j_gene: TRBJ2-1; abundance: -; CDR3aa: CASSPRSGTSGPRRNEQFF; CDR3nt: TGTGCCAGCAGCCCCCGTTCCGGGACTAGCGGGCCACGGAGGAATGAGCAGTTCTTC
d_gene: TRBD2; v_gene: TRBV10-3; j_gene: TRBJ2-7; abundance: -; CDR3aa: CAISPGLAGVSYEQYF; CDR3nt: TGTGCCATCAGCCCGGGACTAGCGGGGGTCTCCTACGAGCAGTACTTC
d_gene: TRBD2; v_gene: TRBV2; j_gene: TRBJ2-1; abundance: -; CDR3aa: CASSEELAGSNEQFF; CDR3nt: TGTGCCAGCAGTGAAGAGTTAGCGGGATCCAATGAGCAGTTCTTC
d_gene: TRBD1; v_gene: TRBV6-5; j_gene: TRBJ2-1; abundance: -; CDR3aa: CASRRGTGGKNEQFF; CDR3nt: TGTGCCAGCAGGAGGGGGACAGGGGGCAAAAATGAGCAGTTCTTC
d_gene: -; v_gene: TRBV4-1; j_gene: TRBJ2-7; abundance: -; CDR3aa: CASSQDSPGSYEQYF; CDR3nt: TGCGCCAGCAGCCAAGATAGCCCGGGCTCCTACGAGCAGTACTTC
d_gene: TRBD2; v_gene: TRBV29-1; j_gene: TRBJ2-3; abundance: -; CDR3aa: CSVDTPGLAGITDTQYF; CDR3nt: TGCAGCGTTGATACACCGGGACTAGCGGGAATCACAGATACGCAGTATTTT
d_gene: TRBD2; v_gene: TRBV10-3; j_gene: TRBJ2-7; abundance: -; CDR3aa: CAIRPGLAGREQYF; CDR3nt: TGTGCCATCAGACCGGGACTAGCGGGAAGGGAGCAGTACTTC
d_gene: -; v_gene: TRBV27; j_gene: TRBJ2-1; abundance: -; CDR3aa: CASSLSARAGYNEQFF; CDR3nt: TGTGCCAGCAGTTTATCGGCCAGGGCGGGATACAATGAGCAGTTCTTC
d_gene: TRBD2; v_gene: TRBV9; j_gene: TRBJ2-1; abundance: -; CDR3aa: CASSVAGGRGLGPTNEQFF; CDR3nt: TGTGCCAGCAGCGTAGCAGGCGGGAGGGGGCTTGGCCCCACCAATGAGCAGTTCTTC
d_gene: -; v_gene: TRBV29-1; j_gene: TRBJ2-7; abundance: few; CDR3aa: CSVGWVGKPYEQYF; CDR3nt: TGCAGCGTTGGATGGGTGGGCAAACCCTACGAGCAGTACTTC
d_gene: TRBD1; v_gene: TRBV5-5; j_gene: TRBJ1-4; abundance: few; CDR3aa: CASSLTGVGEKLFF; CDR3nt: TGTGCCAGCAGCTTGACAGGGGTGGGTGAAAAACTGTTTTTT
d_gene: TRBD1; v_gene: TRBV4-1; j_gene: TRBJ2-7; abundance: -; CDR3aa: CASSQDRGTGDEQYF; CDR3nt: TGCGCCAGCAGCCAAGACCGAGGGACAGGGGACGAGCAGTACTTC
d_gene: -; v_gene: TRBV7-8; j_gene: TRBJ2-6; abundance: -; CDR3aa: CASRRDTGANVLTF; CDR3nt: TGTGCCAGCCGCAGGGATACTGGGGCCAACGTCCTGACTTTC
d_gene: TRBD1; v_gene: TRBV27; j_gene: TRBJ2-7; abundance: few; CDR3aa: CASSSLGQGRYEQYF; CDR3nt: TGTGCCAGCAGTTCCCTGGGACAGGGCAGGTACGAGCAGTACTTC
d_gene: TRBD1; v_gene: TRBV5-8; j_gene: TRBJ2-3; abundance: -; CDR3aa: CASRTDRGADTQYF; CDR3nt: TGTGCCAGCAGAACGGACAGGGGTGCAGATACGCAGTATTTT
d_gene: -; v_gene: TRBV30; j_gene: TRBJ2-7; abundance: -; CDR3aa: CAWSQGRGFTYEQYF; CDR3nt: TGTGCCTGGAGCCAGGGGCGGGGGTTTACCTACGAGCAGTACTTC
d_gene: TRBD1; v_gene: TRBV2; j_gene: TRBJ2-1; abundance: -; CDR3aa: CASSEVRGLGEQFF; CDR3nt: TGTGCCAGCAGTGAAGTAAGGGGGCTGGGTGAGCAGTTCTTC
d_gene: TRBD1; v_gene: TRBV6-1; j_gene: TRBJ2-5; abundance: -; CDR3aa: CASSGVARAGTGLGGTQYF; CDR3nt: TGTGCCAGCAGTGGTGTCGCCCGGGCCGGGACAGGACTTGGTGGGACCCAGTACTTC